The 10 T cell receptor beta chains reported below all come from one sample, sequenced in a study of radiation and T cells in renal cell carcinoma. This sample's time point: blood 4 weeks post-SBRT, at nephrectomy. Treatment of the sample: 15 Gy SBRT to primary tumor, nephrectomy 4 weeks later. Assay used: immunoSEQ multiplex PCR; TCRdb lists only in-frame clones, some missing. The data hold about 77,000 clones, with over 80% observed a single time. The sequencing used blood, collected from a patient whose treatment included radiotherapy and nephrectomy. These receptors were taken from a woman aged 55-69 years with renal cell carcinoma.

V is TRBV27 and J is TRBJ1-2; D uncertain. This CDR3 comprises 15 residues. Between the trimmed V and J ends, which lost 6 bases and 1 base, there was a span of 15 bases. The germline gives CDR1 MNHEY, CDR2 SMNVEV (reference sequence). DNA for the CDR3: TGTGCCAGCAGCCGTCTGTTCTCCGGTAACTATGGCTACACCTTC. Translation: CASSRLFSGNYGYTF.

The gene calls are TRBV10-1 and TRBJ1-2; D gene uncertain. The ends were cut back, 0 bases at V and 4 bases at J, with 6 bases in the middle. Germline CDR1 is WNHNN and CDR2 is SYGVQD (reference sequence). The CDR3 length is 13 residues. The CDR3 protein is CASSESLGYGYTF. The CDR3 DNA follows: TGCGCCAGCAGTGAGTCATTGGGCTATGGCTACACCTTC.

The gene calls are TRBV11-2 and TRBJ1-6; D remains unclear. There are 13 residues in the CDR3. Trimming shortened V by 5 bases and J by 15 bases, and 17 bases separated the two germline ends. Germline V lookup: CDR1 SGHAT, CDR2 FQNNGV. This chain's CDR3 is CASSPREADLLHF. The DNA for the CDR3 is TGTGCCAGCAGCCCCCGGGAGGCAGACCTCCTCCACTTT. The whole variable domain, filled in from reference TRBV11-2 and TRBJ1-6, reads EAGVAQSPRYKIIEKRQSVAFWCNPISGHATLYWYQQILGQGPKLLIQFQNNGVVDDSQLPKDRFSAERLKGVDSTLKIQPAKLEDSAVYLCASSPREADLLHFGNGTRLTVT.

The sample holds one count of this clone. The chain joins TRBV5-1 to TRBJ2-7; a weak D match, TRBD1 (5 bases). Germline V gene sequence: CDR1 SGHRS, CDR2 YFSETQ. V was cut by 3 bases and J by 3 bases, with 7 bases left in between. This CDR3 contains 12 residues. DNA for the CDR3: TGCGCCAGCAGCTACGACAGCTACGAGCAGTACTTC. Translated: CASSYDSYEQYF.

The V and J genes are TRBV4-2 and TRBJ2-1, with 7 bases fitting TRBD2. The CDR3 is made up of 16 amino acids. From germline, CDR1 is LGHNA and CDR2 YNFKEQ. The V segment lost 1 base and the J segment 8 bases; nucleotides outside the gene matches: 11. The CDR3 nucleotides read TGTGCCAGCAGCCAAGCTAGCGGAATAGGTATCGATGAGCAGTTCTTC. Encoded protein: CASSQASGIGIDEQFF.

This sequence joins TRBV15 and TRBJ1-3; D not certain. The CDR3 is made up of 15 amino acids. CDR1 is LNHNV and CDR2 is YYDKDF in the germline V gene (reference sequence). Trimming removed 0 bases at V and 3 bases at J, with 9 bases between. The CDR3 DNA reads as TGTGCCACCAGCAGAGATCGAGGGCATGGAAACACCATATATTTT. It specifies CATSRDRGHGNTIYF.

This chain connects TRBV6-6 to TRBJ1-6; no reliable D call. Germline CDR1 and CDR2: MNHNY and SVGAGI (reference sequence). The CDR3 is made up of 12 amino acids. Between the trimmed V and J ends, which lost 2 bases and 8 bases, there was a span of 4 bases. CDR3 sequence reads: CASSYADSPLHF. CDR3 DNA sequence: TGTGCCAGCAGTTACGCCGATTCACCCCTCCACTTT.

The sample holds a few counts of this clone. The V and J genes are TRBV28 and TRBJ2-7; TRBD2 matches 7 bases. CDR3 length equals 17 residues. The trim removed 3 bases at V and 0 bases at J, leaving 11 bases unmatched. CDR1 is MDHEN, CDR2 SYDVKM, per germline. CDR3 in amino acids: CASSFPSSGKSSYEQYF. The CDR3 nucleotides are TGTGCCAGCAGTTTCCCCTCCAGCGGGAAGAGCTCCTACGAGCAGTACTTC. The full variable domain, completed using reference TRBV28 and TRBJ2-7, is DVKVTQSSRYLVKRTGEKVFLECVQDMDHENMFWYRQDPGLGLRLIYFSYDVKMKEKGDIPEGYSVSREKKERFSLILESASTNQTSMYLCASSFPSSGKSSYEQYFGPGTRLTVT.

This chain connects TRBV5-1 to TRBJ1-6; D not resolved. The CDR3 runs 14 residues. The V gene lost 5 bases and the J gene lost 7 bases, with 13 bases spanning the gap. Germline V gives CDR1 SGHRS, CDR2 YFSETQ. CDR3 nucleotides: TGCGCCAGCAGGTATAGTTCGGAAAATTCACCCCTCCACTTT. Its translation: CASRYSSENSPLHF.

The V call is TRBV10-3, the J call TRBJ1-6; D perhaps matches TRBD1 (5 bases). CDR3 length equals 13 residues. Germline CDR1 ENHRY, CDR2 SYGVKD. Trimming removed 5 bases at V and 7 bases at J, with 9 bases between. DNA of the CDR3: TGTGCCATCAGTTCAGGGTCCAATTCACCCCTCCACTTT. Protein: CAISSGSNSPLHF.